Detailed here is one T cell receptor (beta chain). The data are from a study of cytomegalovirus exposure and HLA in healthy donors. 13 Jbeta primers and 60 Vbeta primers were used for the PCR. TCRdb's table, derived via immunoSEQ multiplex PCR, lists solely in-frame clones and lacks some. The data show 100,000 or so clones, with roughly three quarters seen just once and 4.1% held by the top ten. The sample was PBMCs. This receptor was taken from a man in his forties in good health and CMV-seronegative.

The CDR3 is CASSSPIDPFLSYTF. The DNA for the CDR3 is TGTGCCAGCAGTTCCCCGATAGATCCCTTTTTAAGCTACACCTTC. This chain joins TRBV27 and TRBJ1-2, with D unresolved. Germline V CDR1 and CDR2: MNHEY, SMNVEV (reference sequence). V was trimmed by 4 bases and J by 9 bases, leaving 21 bases between them. This CDR3 is built from 15 residues.